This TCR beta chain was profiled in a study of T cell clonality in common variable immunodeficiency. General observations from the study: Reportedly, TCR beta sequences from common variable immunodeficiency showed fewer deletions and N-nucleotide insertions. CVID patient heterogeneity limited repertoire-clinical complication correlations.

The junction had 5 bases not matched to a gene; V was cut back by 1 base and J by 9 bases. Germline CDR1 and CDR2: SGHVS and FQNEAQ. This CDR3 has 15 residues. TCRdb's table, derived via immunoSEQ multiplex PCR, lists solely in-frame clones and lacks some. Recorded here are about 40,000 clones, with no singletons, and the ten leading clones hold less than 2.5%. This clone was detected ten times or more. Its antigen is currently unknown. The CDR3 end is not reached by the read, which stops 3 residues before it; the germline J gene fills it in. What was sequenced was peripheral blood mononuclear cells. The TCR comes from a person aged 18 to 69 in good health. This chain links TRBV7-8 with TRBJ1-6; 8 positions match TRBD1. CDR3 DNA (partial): TGTGCCAGCAGCTTAGGTGGACAGGGTAGTTCACCC. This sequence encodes CASSLGGQGSSP. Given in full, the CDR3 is CASSLGGQGSSPLHF.